Following are 6 T cell receptor beta chains from one sample sequenced in a study of beta chain features in type 1 diabetes. Reverse transcribing all isolated RNA meant expressed TCRB transcripts were sequenced. The repertoire was sequenced with immunoSEQ multiplex PCR; TCRdb's copy has only in-frame clones and lacks some. The sample holds hundreds of thousands of clones, roughly 13% seen once. The specimen sequenced was naive CD4+ T cells from blood. These receptor sequences come from a woman in her forties in good health.

This clone was recorded at least ten times. This chain uses TRBV29-1 with TRBJ1-6; 9 bases are a match to TRBD1. Trimming at V came to 0 bases and at J to 7 bases, leaving 4 bases not matched to a gene. This CDR3 contains 15 residues. The germline V gene has CDR1 SQVTM and CDR2 ANQGSEA. CDR3 DNA sequence: TGCAGCGTTGAAGAAGGGACAGGGTTGAATTCACCCCTCCACTTT. Protein sequence: CSVEEGTGLNSPLHF.

The chain employs TRBV2 and TRBJ1-2; tentatively, D is TRBD1 (6 bases). V was clipped by 7 bases and J by 2 bases, with 20 bases between them. The CDR3 has 16 residues. CDR1 SNHLY and CDR2 FYNNEI come from the germline V gene. CDR3 loop: CASTSGVPGPNYGYTF. The CDR3 DNA reads TGTGCCAGCACTTCAGGGGTGCCGGGTCCAAACTATGGCTACACCTTC.

The V call is TRBV5-4, the J call TRBJ1-5; D is unclear. Deletions cut 0 bases from V and 2 bases from J, with 6 bases between. The germline CDR1 and CDR2 sequences are SGHNT and YYREEE (reference sequence). This CDR3 is built from 14 residues. DNA for the CDR3: TGTGCCAGCAGCTTGGGAACTGGCAATCAGCCCCAGCATTTT. Its protein is CASSLGTGNQPQHF.

The gene calls are TRBV4-1 and TRBJ2-3, with TRBD2 matching over 8 bases. After removal of 2 bases from V and 2 bases from J, the junction contained 3 bases not matched to a gene. Germline V gene sequence: CDR1 MGHRA, CDR2 YSYEKL. CDR3 size: 15 residues. The CDR3 coding sequence is TGCGCCAGCAGCCAACGGGGGGGCACCACAGATACGCAGTATTTT. Encoded protein: CASSQRGGTTDTQYF.

This clone was seen only a few times. This chain joins TRBV27 and TRBJ2-2; 11 nucleotides align to TRBD1. The trim removed 8 bases at V and 6 bases at J, leaving 8 bases unmatched. The germline V gene encodes CDR1 MNHEY and CDR2 SMNVEV (reference sequence). The CDR3 has 15 residues. The CDR3 nucleotides read TGTGCCAGCGTGGGAGGACAGGGGGCGCCCGGGGAGCTGTTTTTT. Translating gives CASVGGQGAPGELFF.

This clone was recorded many times. This sequence joins TRBV29-1 and TRBJ2-5; 7 bases map to TRBD2. The CDR3 spans 13 residues. The V and J ends lost 5 bases and 0 bases, in that order; junction bases with no gene match: 3. CDR1 SQVTM and CDR2 ANQGSEA come from the germline V gene. The CDR3 reads CSVLGLDQETQYF. The CDR3 DNA reads as TGCAGCGTTCTCGGACTAGACCAAGAGACCCAGTACTTC. The variable domain in full, with the rest retrieved from reference TRBV29-1 and TRBJ2-5, is SAVISQKPSRDICQRGTSLTIQCQVDSQVTMMFWYRQQPGQSLTLIATANQGSEATYESGFVIDKFPISRPNLTFSTLTVSNMSPEDSSIYLCSVLGLDQETQYFGPGTRLLVL.